This T cell receptor (beta chain) is from a study of blood T cell repertoires in COVID-19. Study-level information: COVID-19 samples from acute and convalescent phases originated in the United States, Italy and Spain. PBMCs, B-cell-depleted T cells, or T cells provided the cDNA or gDNA that made up the material.

Looked up from germline, CDR1 is SGHRS and CDR2 is YFSETQ. The CDR3 consists of 14 residues. The ends were cut back, 5 bases at V and 4 bases at J, with 13 bases in the middle. Source study methods: The assay estimated nucleated cells by amplifying reference gene primers. Profiled with immunoSEQ multiplex PCR; TCRdb holds only in-frame clones, not every one. V and J calls and clone size are as listed in that table; D and trimming were resolved from the DNA. The data show approximately 41,000 clones, approximately 88% seen once. V is TRBV5-1 and J is TRBJ2-1; a weak D match, TRBD2 (6 bases). The specimen was peripheral blood. This TCR derives from a man in his fifties or sixties with active COVID-19. CDR3 bases: TGCGCCAGCAGAGGGGAGGAGGGGTACAATGAGCAGTTCTTC. Encoded protein: CASRGEEGYNEQFF.